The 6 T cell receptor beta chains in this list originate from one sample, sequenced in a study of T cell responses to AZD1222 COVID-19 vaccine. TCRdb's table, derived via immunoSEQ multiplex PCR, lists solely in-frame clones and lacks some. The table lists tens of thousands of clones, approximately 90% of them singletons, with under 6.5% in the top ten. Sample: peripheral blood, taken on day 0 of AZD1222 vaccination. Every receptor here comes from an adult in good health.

DNA of the CDR3: TGTGCCAGCAGCTTAGGCCAGGGGGCGCGGGGCTACACCTTC. It translates to CASSLGQGARGYTF. The chain carries TRBV7-9 and TRBJ1-2; TRBD1 matches at 8 bases. V lost 1 base, J lost 8 bases, and 6 bases stayed unmatched. The CDR3 covers 14 residues. CDR1 SEHNR and CDR2 FQNEAQ come from the germline V gene (reference sequence).

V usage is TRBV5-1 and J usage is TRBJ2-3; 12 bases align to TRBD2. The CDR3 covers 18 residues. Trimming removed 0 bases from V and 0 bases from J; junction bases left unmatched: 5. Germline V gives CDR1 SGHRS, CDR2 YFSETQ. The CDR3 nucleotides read TGCGCCAGCAGCTTGGGACTAGCGGGGGACTCTAGCACAGATACGCAGTATTTT. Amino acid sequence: CASSLGLAGDSSTDTQYF.

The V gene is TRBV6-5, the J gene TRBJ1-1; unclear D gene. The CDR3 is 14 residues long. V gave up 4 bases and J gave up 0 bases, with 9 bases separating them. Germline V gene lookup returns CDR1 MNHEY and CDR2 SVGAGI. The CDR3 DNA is TGTGCCAGCAGTTCCGGACTTTTGAACACTGAAGCTTTCTTT. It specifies CASSSGLLNTEAFF.

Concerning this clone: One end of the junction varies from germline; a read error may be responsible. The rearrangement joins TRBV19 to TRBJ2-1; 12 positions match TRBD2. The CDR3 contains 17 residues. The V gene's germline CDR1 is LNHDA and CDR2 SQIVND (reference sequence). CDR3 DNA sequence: TGTGCCAATAGTAGCCAGACTAGCGGGGGAACAAACAATGAGCAGTTCTTC. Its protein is CANSSQTSGGTNNEQFF.

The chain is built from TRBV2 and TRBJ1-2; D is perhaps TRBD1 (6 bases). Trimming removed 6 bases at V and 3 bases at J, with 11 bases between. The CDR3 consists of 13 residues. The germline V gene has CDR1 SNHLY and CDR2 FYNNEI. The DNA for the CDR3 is TGTGCCAGCAGAGGACAGCCGTACTATGGCTACACCTTC. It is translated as CASRGQPYYGYTF.

The CDR3 coding sequence is TGTGCCAGCAGGGGCGAAGCAAGCAATCAGCCCCAGCATTTT. Translated, it gives CASRGEASNQPQHF. The chain joins TRBV28 to TRBJ1-5; D is unresolved. Trimming pared 6 bases from V and 1 base from J, leaving 10 bases between. CDR3 length equals 14 residues. Germline V CDR1 and CDR2: MDHEN, SYDVKM.